These 22 T cell receptor beta chains were all obtained from the same sample, sequenced in a study. Each CDR3 protein gets one entry after TCRdb re-called the 5' RACE reads with MiXCR. Among more than 45,000 distinct CDR3 sequences listed, around 26% were seen once. Sequenced input: tumor-infiltrating memory CD4+ T cells sorted from the breast tumor. Specified subset: memory CD4+ T cells, CD4+CD45RO+CD25-. These receptors all come from a female donor with breast cancer.

For this clonotype: The CDR3 does not close with the conserved phenylalanine or tryptophan, likely indicating a read error. The V gene is TRBV28, the J gene TRBJ1-1, with D possibly TRBD1 on 5 matching bases. Germline V gene sequence: CDR1 MDHEN, CDR2 SYDVKM. This CDR3 region has 12 residues. V lost 6 bases, J lost 11 bases, and 16 bases lay in between. The CDR3 loop is CASSRGTLGAFC. The CDR3 coding sequence is TGTGCCAGCAGCCGGGGGACTTTGGGTGCTTTCTGT.

This clonotype was observed once. The CDR3 DNA reads TGCGCCAGCACGATTCAAGGGACAGGGGGCCTAGAGACCCAGTACTTC. As protein: CASTIQGTGGLETQYF. The V gene is TRBV5-1, the J gene TRBJ2-5; 12 bases map to TRBD1. Per germline, CDR1 SGHRS and CDR2 YFSETQ. The CDR3 length is 16 residues. V shed 6 bases and J 4 bases; nucleotides not matched to a gene: 10.

This rearrangement joins TRBV28 to TRBJ1-5; D remains ambiguous. The CDR3 is made up of 14 amino acids. V gave up 3 bases and J gave up 4 bases, with 10 bases separating them. Germline V lookup: CDR1 MDHEN, CDR2 SYDVKM. The CDR3 here is CASSFDGENQPQHF. The CDR3 DNA is TGTGCCAGCAGTTTTGACGGGGAGAATCAGCCCCAGCATTTT.

This clonotype was picked up a small number of times. The chain carries TRBV4-2 and TRBJ2-7; a weak D match, TRBD2 (5 bases). V was trimmed by 4 bases and J by 3 bases, leaving 22 bases between them. CDR1 is LGHNA, CDR2 YNFKEQ, per germline. The CDR3 runs 17 residues. CDR3 DNA sequence: TGTGCCAGCAGCCGTGTTAGCGCCGAAGCCTCGATCTACGAGCAGTACTTC. As protein: CASSRVSAEASIYEQYF.

This clonotype turned up a few times. In DNA, the CDR3 is TGTGCCAGCAGTTTAGGGACTAGCAGGTCCTACGAGCAGTACTTC. It encodes CASSLGTSRSYEQYF. The chain is built from TRBV12-3 or TRBV12-4 and TRBJ2-7; 8 bases match TRBD2. After removal of 1 base from V and 1 base from J, the junction contained 3 bases not matched to a gene. CDR3 length equals 15 residues.

This clonotype occurred a few times. The rearrangement joins TRBV29-1 to TRBJ1-2, with no clear D. The germline V gene encodes CDR1 SQVTM and CDR2 ANQGSEA. Trimming took off 5 bases at V and 6 bases at J, with 10 bases between the two ends. The CDR3 has 11 residues. This CDR3 reads CSVQGLNGYTF. The CDR3 DNA reads as TGCAGCGTTCAAGGACTCAATGGCTACACCTTC.

This clonotype was counted once. This chain links TRBV18 with TRBJ1-1, with D perhaps matching TRBD1 (5 bases). This CDR3 comprises 12 residues. V shed 3 bases and J shed 7 bases, with 9 bases lying between them. From germline, CDR1 is KGHSH and CDR2 LQKENI. The CDR3 coding sequence is TGTGCCAGCTCACCCGGGGACGGTGAAGCTTTCTTT. Protein: CASSPGDGEAFF.

This clonotype was found a few times. The chain combines TRBV6-2 or TRBV6-3 with TRBJ2-2, with 8 bases that match TRBD2. V lost 10 bases to trimming and J lost 4 bases; unmatched junction nucleotides: 14. This CDR3 contains 16 residues. The germline CDR1 and CDR2 sequences are MNHEY and SVGEGT. CDR3 amino acids: CATQLSGLEITGELFF. The CDR3 nucleotides read TGTGCCACACAGCTCTCGGGACTAGAGATCACCGGGGAGCTGTTTTTT.

The chain is built from TRBV29-1 and TRBJ2-5; D gene uncertain. Germline CDR1 SQVTM, CDR2 ANQGSEA. This CDR3 contains 9 residues. CDR3 sequence reads: CTGRETQYF. The CDR3 DNA reads as TGCACCGGTAGGGAGACCCAGTACTTC. Variable domain in full (rest from reference TRBV29-1 and TRBJ2-5): SAVISQKPSRDICQRGTSLTIQCQVDSQVTMMFWYRQQPGQSLTLIATANQGSEATYESGFVIDKFPISRPNLTFSTLTVSNMSPEDSSIYLCTGRETQYFGPGTRLLVL.

The chain couples TRBV20-1 to TRBJ1-2, with TRBD1 matching over 7 bases. Unmatched junction bases numbered 16, after V lost 4 bases and J lost 8 bases. Germline V gene sequence: CDR1 DFQATT, CDR2 SNEGSKA (reference sequence). This CDR3 is 15 amino acids long. CDR3 coding DNA: TGCAGTGCTACGATCCCCGGGACAGTCCCTCGAGGCTACACCTTC. Protein: CSATIPGTVPRGYTF.

The chain couples TRBV5-1 to TRBJ2-1; 14 bases agree with TRBD2. The V and J ends lost 2 bases and 9 bases, in that order; junction bases with no gene match: 10. The germline V gene encodes CDR1 SGHRS and CDR2 YFSETQ. This CDR3 contains 17 residues. CDR3 sequence: CASSFRGTSGSSAEQFF. DNA for the CDR3: TGCGCCAGCAGCTTCCGAGGGACTAGCGGGAGTTCGGCTGAGCAGTTCTTC.

The rearrangement joins TRBV6-1 to TRBJ1-1; D is possibly TRBD1 (6 bases). Germline assignment: CDR1 MNHNS and CDR2 SASEGT. Trimming stripped 7 bases from V and 4 bases from J, with 13 bases between. The CDR3 is 13 residues long. The CDR3 protein is CASITGLLTEAFF. The CDR3 DNA reads TGTGCCAGCATAACAGGGTTACTCACTGAAGCTTTCTTT.

This clonotype has just a few counts. The chain uses TRBV20-1 and TRBJ1-1; D is possibly TRBD1 (5 bases). This CDR3 contains 14 residues. V lost 5 bases, J lost 4 bases, and 17 bases lay in between. The germline gives CDR1 DFQATT, CDR2 SNEGSKA (reference sequence). This CDR3 is CSARHPGRITEAFF. The CDR3 DNA follows: TGCAGTGCTCGACACCCGGGACGAATCACTGAAGCTTTCTTT.

This clonotype was detected once. The V call is TRBV5-5, the J call TRBJ2-7, with D unresolved. The germline gives CDR1 SGHKS, CDR2 YYEKEE (reference sequence). This CDR3 region has 13 residues. The V end was cut by 0 bases, the J end by 4 bases, with 8 bases between. In DNA, the CDR3 is TGTGCCAGCAGCTTGGACGCCAGTTACGAGCAGTACTTC. As protein: CASSLDASYEQYF. The full variable domain, completed using reference TRBV5-5 and TRBJ2-7, is DAGVTQSPTHLIKTRGQQVTLRCSPISGHKSVSWYQQVLGQGPQFIFQYYEKEERGRGNFPDRFSARQFPNYSSELNVNALLLGDSALYLCASSLDASYEQYFGPGTRLTVT.

The chain employs TRBV11-2 and TRBJ2-7; 11 nucleotides line up with TRBD1. CDR3 length: 15 amino acids. The germline V gene has CDR1 SGHAT and CDR2 FQNNGV. Germline trimming cut 5 bases from V and 4 bases from J; bases unmatched to any gene: 7. The CDR3 sequence is CASSQQGQGEYEQYF. In nucleotides, the CDR3 is TGTGCCAGCAGCCAGCAGGGACAGGGGGAATACGAGCAGTACTTC. Full variable domain (missing parts from reference TRBV11-2 and TRBJ2-7): EAGVAQSPRYKIIEKRQSVAFWCNPISGHATLYWYQQILGQGPKLLIQFQNNGVVDDSQLPKDRFSAERLKGVDSTLKIQPAKLEDSAVYLCASSQQGQGEYEQYFGPGTRLTVT.

The chain recombines TRBV7-2 with TRBJ1-2; no clear D. Germline V gene data show CDR1 as SGHTA and CDR2 as FQGNSA. The CDR3 runs to 14 residues. Trimming pared 2 bases from V and 3 bases from J, leaving 10 bases between. This chain's CDR3 is CASSLSSQHYGYTF. DNA for the CDR3: TGTGCCAGCAGCTTATCTTCCCAGCACTATGGCTACACCTTC. Together with reference TRBV7-2 and TRBJ1-2, the CDR3 gives the full variable domain: GAGVSQSPSNKVTEKGKDVELRCDPISGHTALYWYRQSLGQGLEFLIYFQGNSAPDKSGLPSDRFSAERTGGSVSTLTIQRTQQEDSAVYLCASSLSSQHYGYTFGSGTRLTVV.

This clonotype was observed a few times. The chain couples TRBV5-1 to TRBJ2-2; D remains ambiguous. The CDR3 has 14 amino acids. V shed 3 bases and J shed 3 bases, with 9 bases lying between them. CDR1 and CDR2 (germline): SGHRS, YFSETQ. The CDR3 DNA sequence: TGCGCCAGCAGCTCGGGTTCTGACACCGGGGAGCTGTTTTTT. This encodes CASSSGSDTGELFF.

The sample holds a few counts of this clonotype. V is TRBV7-2 and J is TRBJ1-6, with D tentatively TRBD1 (5 bases). The CDR3 is made up of 13 amino acids. Trimming took 5 bases from V and 14 from J, leaving 16 bases between them. Per the germline V gene, CDR1 is SGHTA and CDR2 is FQGNSA. The DNA of the CDR3 is TGTGCCAGCAGCCTGGGACGGCCGTGGACCCTCCACTTT. It codes for CASSLGRPWTLHF.

This chain joins TRBV7-3 and TRBJ2-7, with D maybe TRBD1 (6 bases). Per the germline V gene, CDR1 is SGHTA and CDR2 is FQGTGA. This CDR3 spans 13 amino acids. Trimming removed 4 bases at V and 12 bases at J, with 19 bases between. The CDR3 region has the DNA TGTGCCAGCAGCTGGAAACCCGGACAGTCGCTGTACTTC. Translating gives CASSWKPGQSLYF. The variable domain in full, completed from reference TRBV7-3 and TRBJ2-7, reads GAGVSQTPSNKVTEKGKYVELRCDPISGHTALYWYRQSLGQGPEFLIYFQGTGAADDSGLPNDRFFAVRPEGSVSTLKIQRTERGDSAVYLCASSWKPGQSLYFGPGTRLTVT.

In this sample, this clonotype turned up many times. The rearrangement links TRBV25-1 to TRBJ1-5; a weak D match, TRBD1 (6 bases). V lost 6 bases, J lost 1 base, and 10 bases lay in between. This CDR3 is built from 14 residues. Germline V gene data show CDR1 as MGHDK and CDR2 as SYGVNS. As DNA, the CDR3 is TGTGCCAGCAGCAGGGGAGGGAGCAATCAGCCCCAGCATTTT. This translates into CASSRGGSNQPQHF.

This clonotype has only a few counts. The chain joins TRBV12-3 or TRBV12-4 to TRBJ2-7; 8 bases match TRBD2. The CDR3 covers 14 residues. The J segment lost 4 bases and the V segment lost 3 bases, leaving 5 bases of the junction unmatched. CDR3 DNA sequence: TGTGCCAGCAGTTTCACCGGGGGGGGGTACGAGCAGTACTTC. It codes for CASSFTGGGYEQYF.

In DNA, the CDR3 is TGTGCCAGCCGTCCGGACAGGAACGGAAACACCATATATTTT. It codes for CASRPDRNGNTIYF. This chain connects TRBV7-2 to TRBJ1-3; TRBD1 matches at 7 bases. Losses at the gene ends were 8 bases for V and 4 bases for J; bases not matched to a gene: 8. This CDR3 contains 14 residues. Germline V gene sequence: CDR1 SGHTA, CDR2 FQGNSA.